This T cell receptor beta chain appears in the sequencing data of a study of identical twins. Study results and caveats: In drawing conclusions, the study used cross-sectional statistical analysis and did not follow the same donors. Invariant T cells like MAIT and iNKT could partly confound the zero-insertion analyses. Surplus twin overlap in beta out-of-frame sequences was less pronounced. Out-of-frame TCR alpha sharing in monozygotic twins exceeded recombination model predictions.

As for this clonotype: The antigen is undetermined.

TCRdb ran MiXCR on the 5' RACE reads and lists one entry per CDR3 protein. There are some 660,000 distinct CDR3 sequences in the sample; over 8.5% occur only once, and 0.75% to 1% lies in the top ten. This sample also appeared in a second study, on yellow fever vaccine responses in identical twins.

The sample taken for sequencing was PBMCs. This receptor was identified in a woman younger than 30 in good health.

The CDR3 nucleotides are TGTGCCAGCAGTGAATCTTTGGCACCGAATCAGCCCCAGCATTTT. Translation: CASSESLAPNQPQHF. The chain uses TRBV6-1 and TRBJ1-5; D remains ambiguous. This CDR3 comprises 15 residues. V lost 2 bases and J 4 bases, leaving 12 bases between the germline ends. Germline CDR1 reads MNHNS; CDR2 reads SASEGT.